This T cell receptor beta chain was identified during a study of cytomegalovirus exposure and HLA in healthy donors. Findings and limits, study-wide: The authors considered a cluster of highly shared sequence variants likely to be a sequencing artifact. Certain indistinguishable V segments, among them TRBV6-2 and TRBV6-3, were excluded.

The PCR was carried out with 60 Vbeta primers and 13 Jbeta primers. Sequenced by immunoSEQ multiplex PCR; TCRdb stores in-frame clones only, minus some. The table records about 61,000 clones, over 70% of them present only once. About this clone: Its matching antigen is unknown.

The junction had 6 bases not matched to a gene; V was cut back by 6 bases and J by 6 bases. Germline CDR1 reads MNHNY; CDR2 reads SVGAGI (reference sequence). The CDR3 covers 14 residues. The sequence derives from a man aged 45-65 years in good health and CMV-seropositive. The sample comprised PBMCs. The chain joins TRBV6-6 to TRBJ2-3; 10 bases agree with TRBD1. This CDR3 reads CASRRDRGADTQYF. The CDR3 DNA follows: TGTGCCAGCAGGAGGGACAGGGGTGCGGATACGCAGTATTTT.